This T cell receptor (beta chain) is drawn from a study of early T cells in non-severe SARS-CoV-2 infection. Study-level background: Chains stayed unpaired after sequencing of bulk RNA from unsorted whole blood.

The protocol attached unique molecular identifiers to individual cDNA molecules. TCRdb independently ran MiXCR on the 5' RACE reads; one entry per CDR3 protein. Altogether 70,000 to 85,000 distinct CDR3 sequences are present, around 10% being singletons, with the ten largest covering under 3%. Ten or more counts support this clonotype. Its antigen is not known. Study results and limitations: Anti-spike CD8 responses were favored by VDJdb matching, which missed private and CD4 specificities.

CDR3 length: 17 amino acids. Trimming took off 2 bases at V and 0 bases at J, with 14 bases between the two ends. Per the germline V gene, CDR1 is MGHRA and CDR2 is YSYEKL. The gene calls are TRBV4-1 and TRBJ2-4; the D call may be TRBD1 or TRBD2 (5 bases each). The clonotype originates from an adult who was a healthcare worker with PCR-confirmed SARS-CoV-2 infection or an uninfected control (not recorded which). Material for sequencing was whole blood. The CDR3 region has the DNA TGCGCCAGCAGCCAATCACTGGGGGAACTAGCCAAAAACATTCAGTACTTC. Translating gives CASSQSLGELAKNIQYF.